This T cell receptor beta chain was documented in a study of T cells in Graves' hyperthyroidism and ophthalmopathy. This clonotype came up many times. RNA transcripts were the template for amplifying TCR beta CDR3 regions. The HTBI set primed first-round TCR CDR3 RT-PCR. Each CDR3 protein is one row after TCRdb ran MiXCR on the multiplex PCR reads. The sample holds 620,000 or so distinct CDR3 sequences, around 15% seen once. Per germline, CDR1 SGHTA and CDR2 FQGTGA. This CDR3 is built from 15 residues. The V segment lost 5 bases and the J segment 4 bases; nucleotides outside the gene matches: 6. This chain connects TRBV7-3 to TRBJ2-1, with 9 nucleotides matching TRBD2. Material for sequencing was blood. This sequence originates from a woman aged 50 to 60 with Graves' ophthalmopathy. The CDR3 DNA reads TGTGCCAGCAGCCCTCATAGCGGGGGATACAATGAGCAGTTCTTC. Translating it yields CASSPHSGGYNEQFF. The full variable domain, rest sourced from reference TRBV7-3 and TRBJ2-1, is GAGVSQTPSNKVTEKGKYVELRCDPISGHTALYWYRQSLGQGPEFLIYFQGTGAADDSGLPNDRFFAVRPEGSVSTLKIQRTERGDSAVYLCASSPHSGGYNEQFFGPGTRLTVL.